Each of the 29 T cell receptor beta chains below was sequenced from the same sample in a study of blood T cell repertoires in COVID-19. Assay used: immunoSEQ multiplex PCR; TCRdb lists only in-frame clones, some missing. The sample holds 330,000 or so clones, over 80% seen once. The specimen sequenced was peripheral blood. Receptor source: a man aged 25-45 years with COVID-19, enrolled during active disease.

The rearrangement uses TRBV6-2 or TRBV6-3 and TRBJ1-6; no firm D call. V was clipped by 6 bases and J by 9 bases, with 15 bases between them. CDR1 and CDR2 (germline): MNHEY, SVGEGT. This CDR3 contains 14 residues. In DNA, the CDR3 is TGTGCCAGCAGCCCTACGCTCTCGGGTTCACCCCTCCACTTT. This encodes CASSPTLSGSPLHF.

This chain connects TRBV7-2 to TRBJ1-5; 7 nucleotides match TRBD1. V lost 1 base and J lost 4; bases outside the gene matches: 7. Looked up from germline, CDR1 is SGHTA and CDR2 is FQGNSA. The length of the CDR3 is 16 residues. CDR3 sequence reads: CASSLGNRGMNQPQHF. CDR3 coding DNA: TGTGCCAGCAGCTTAGGGAACAGGGGAATGAATCAGCCCCAGCATTTT.

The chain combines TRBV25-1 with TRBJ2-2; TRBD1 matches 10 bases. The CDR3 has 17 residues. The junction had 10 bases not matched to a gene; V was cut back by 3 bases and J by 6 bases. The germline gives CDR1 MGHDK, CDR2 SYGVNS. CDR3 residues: CASSDMPGQGRPGELFF. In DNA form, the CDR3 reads TGTGCCAGCAGTGATATGCCGGGACAGGGGAGGCCCGGGGAGCTGTTTTTT. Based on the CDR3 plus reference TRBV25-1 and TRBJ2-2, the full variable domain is EADIYQTPRYLVIGTGKKITLECSQTMGHDKMYWYQQDPGMELHLIHYSYGVNSTEKGDLSSESTVSRIRTEHFPLTLESARPSHTSQYLCASSDMPGQGRPGELFFGEGSRLTVL.

The CDR3 loop is CASSRGGGSNYGYTF. CDR3 nucleotide sequence: TGTGCCAGCAGCCGAGGGGGGGGCTCCAACTATGGCTACACCTTC. V gene TRBV7-6 combines with J gene TRBJ1-2, with D tentatively TRBD1 (6 bases). V dropped 5 bases and J dropped 2 bases, with 15 bases sitting between them. Germline CDR1 reads SGHVS; CDR2 reads FNYEAQ. The CDR3 covers 15 residues.

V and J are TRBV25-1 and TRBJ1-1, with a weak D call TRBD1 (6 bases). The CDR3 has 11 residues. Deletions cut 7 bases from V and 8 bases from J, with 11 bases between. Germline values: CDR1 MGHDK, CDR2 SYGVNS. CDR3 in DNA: TGTGCCAGCATCAGGGGAACAGAAGCTTTCTTT. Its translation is CASIRGTEAFF.

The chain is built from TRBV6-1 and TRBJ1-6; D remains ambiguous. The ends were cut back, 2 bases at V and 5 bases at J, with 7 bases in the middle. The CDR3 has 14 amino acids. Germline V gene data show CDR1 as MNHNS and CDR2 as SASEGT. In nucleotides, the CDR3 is TGTGCCAGCAGTGAAAGAGGGAATAATTCACCCCTCCACTTT. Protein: CASSERGNNSPLHF.

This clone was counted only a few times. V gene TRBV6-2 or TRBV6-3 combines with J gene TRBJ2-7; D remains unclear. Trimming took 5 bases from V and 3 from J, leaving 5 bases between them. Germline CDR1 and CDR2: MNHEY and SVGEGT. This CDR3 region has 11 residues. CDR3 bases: TGTGCCAGCAGTACCTACTACGAGCAGTACTTC. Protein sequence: CASSTYYEQYF.

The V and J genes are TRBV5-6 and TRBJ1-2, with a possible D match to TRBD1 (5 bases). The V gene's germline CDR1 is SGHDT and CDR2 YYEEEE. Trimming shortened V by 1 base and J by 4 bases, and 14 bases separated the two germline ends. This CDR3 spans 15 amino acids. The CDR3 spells CASSLLGDLSYGYTF. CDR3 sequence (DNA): TGTGCCAGCAGCTTGTTAGGGGATTTAAGCTATGGCTACACCTTC.

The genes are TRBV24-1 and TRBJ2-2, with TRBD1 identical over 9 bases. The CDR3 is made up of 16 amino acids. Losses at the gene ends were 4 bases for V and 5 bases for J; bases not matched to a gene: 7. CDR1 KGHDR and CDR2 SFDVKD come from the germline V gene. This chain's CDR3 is CATSDPGTGFTGELFF. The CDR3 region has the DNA TGTGCCACCAGTGACCCGGGGACAGGGTTTACCGGGGAGCTGTTTTTT.

The CDR3 DNA is TGTGCCAGCAGCCAAGATGGTTCGTTACTTGTCAAGCAGTACTTC. This codes for CASSQDGSLLVKQYF. The rearrangement links TRBV4-2 to TRBJ2-7; no firm D call. Looked up from germline, CDR1 is LGHNA and CDR2 is YNFKEQ. CDR3 size: 15 residues. V dropped 0 bases and J dropped 8 bases, with 17 bases sitting between them.

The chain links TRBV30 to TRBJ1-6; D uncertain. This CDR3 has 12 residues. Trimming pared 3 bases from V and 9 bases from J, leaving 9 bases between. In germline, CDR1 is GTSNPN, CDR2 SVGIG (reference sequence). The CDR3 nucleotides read TGTGCCTGGAGCGGGGTGAGTTCACCCCTCCACTTT. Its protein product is CAWSGVSSPLHF. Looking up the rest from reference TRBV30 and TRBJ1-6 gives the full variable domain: SQTIHQWPATLVQPVGSPLSLECTVEGTSNPNLYWYRQAAGRGLQLLFYSVGIGQISSEVPQNLSASRPQDRQFILSSKKLLLSDSGFYLCAWSGVSSPLHFGNGTRLTVT.

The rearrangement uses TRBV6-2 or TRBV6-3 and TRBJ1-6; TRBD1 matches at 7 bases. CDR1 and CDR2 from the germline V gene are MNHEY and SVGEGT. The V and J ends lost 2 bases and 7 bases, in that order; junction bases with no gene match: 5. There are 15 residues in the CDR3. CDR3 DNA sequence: TGTGCCAGCAGTTACGATCTGGACAGGAATTCACCCCTCCACTTT. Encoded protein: CASSYDLDRNSPLHF.

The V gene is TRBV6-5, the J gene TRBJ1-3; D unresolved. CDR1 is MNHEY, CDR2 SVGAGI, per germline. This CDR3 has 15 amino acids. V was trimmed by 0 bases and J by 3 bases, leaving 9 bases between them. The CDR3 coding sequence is TGTGCCAGCAGTTACTCTCCCAGGTTTGGAAACACCATATATTTT. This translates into CASSYSPRFGNTIYF.

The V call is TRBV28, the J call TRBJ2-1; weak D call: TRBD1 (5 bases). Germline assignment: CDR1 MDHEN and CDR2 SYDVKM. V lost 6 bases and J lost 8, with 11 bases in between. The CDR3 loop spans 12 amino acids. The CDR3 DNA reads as TGTGCCAGCAGGTACCAGGGTGATGAGCAGTTCTTC. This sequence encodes CASRYQGDEQFF.

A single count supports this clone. CDR3 loop: CAISESTRGGHNSYEQYF. In DNA form, the CDR3 reads TGTGCCATCAGTGAGTCGACGCGGGGGGGCCACAATTCCTACGAGCAGTACTTC. The rearrangement uses TRBV10-3 and TRBJ2-7, with 9 bases that match TRBD2. The length of the CDR3 is 18 residues. The germline V gene encodes CDR1 ENHRY and CDR2 SYGVKD. Trimming cost V 0 bases and J 1 base; bases outside gene matches: 10.

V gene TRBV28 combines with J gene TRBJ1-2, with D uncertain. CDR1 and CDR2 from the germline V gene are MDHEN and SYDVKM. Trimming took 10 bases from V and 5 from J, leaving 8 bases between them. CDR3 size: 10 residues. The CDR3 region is CATYLYGYTF. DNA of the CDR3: TGTGCCACCTACTTATATGGCTACACCTTC.

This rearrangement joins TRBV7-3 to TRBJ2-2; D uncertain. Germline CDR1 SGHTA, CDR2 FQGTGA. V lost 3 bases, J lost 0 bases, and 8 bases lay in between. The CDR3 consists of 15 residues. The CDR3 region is CASSFDTANTGELFF. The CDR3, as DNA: TGTGCCAGCAGCTTTGACACAGCGAACACCGGGGAGCTGTTTTTT.

As DNA, the CDR3 is TGTGCCAGCAGCTTGGAGGCGGGACAGAACTATGGCTACACCTTC. Translation: CASSLEAGQNYGYTF. The chain has TRBV5-4 and TRBJ1-2; 7 positions match TRBD1. J lost 2 bases, V lost 0 bases, and 4 bases had no gene match. The CDR3 covers 15 residues. CDR1 and CDR2 from the germline V gene are SGHNT and YYREEE (reference sequence). Using reference TRBV5-4 and TRBJ1-2 for the parts outside the CDR3, the full variable domain is ETGVTQSPTHLIKTRGQQVTLRCSSQSGHNTVSWYQQALGQGPQFIFQYYREEENGRGNFPPRFSGLQFPNYSSELNVNALELDDSALYLCASSLEAGQNYGYTFGSGTRLTVV.

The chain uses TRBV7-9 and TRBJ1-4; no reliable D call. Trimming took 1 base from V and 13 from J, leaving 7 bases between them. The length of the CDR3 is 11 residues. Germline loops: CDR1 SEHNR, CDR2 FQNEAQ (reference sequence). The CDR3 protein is CASSLEEGLFF. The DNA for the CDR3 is TGTGCCAGCAGCTTAGAGGAGGGACTGTTTTTT.

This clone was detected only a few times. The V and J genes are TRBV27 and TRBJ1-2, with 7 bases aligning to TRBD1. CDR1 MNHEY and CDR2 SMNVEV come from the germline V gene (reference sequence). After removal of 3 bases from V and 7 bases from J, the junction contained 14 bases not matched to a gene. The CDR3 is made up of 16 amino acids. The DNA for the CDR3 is TGTGCCAGCAGTTTGAATTATCAGGGGGAAATAGGTGGCTACACCTTC. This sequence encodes CASSLNYQGEIGGYTF.

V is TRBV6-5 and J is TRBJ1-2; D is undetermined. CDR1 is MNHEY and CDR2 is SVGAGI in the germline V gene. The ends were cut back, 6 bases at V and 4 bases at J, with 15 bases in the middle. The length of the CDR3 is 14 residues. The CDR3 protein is CASSPRKEVYGYTF. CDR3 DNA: TGTGCCAGCAGCCCCAGGAAAGAAGTCTATGGCTACACCTTC.

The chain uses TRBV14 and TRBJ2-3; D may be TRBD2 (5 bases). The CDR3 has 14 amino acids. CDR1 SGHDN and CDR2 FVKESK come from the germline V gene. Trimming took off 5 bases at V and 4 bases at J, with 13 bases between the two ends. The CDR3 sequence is CASSYVPGADTQYF. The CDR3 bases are TGTGCCAGCAGCTATGTCCCCGGGGCAGATACGCAGTATTTT.

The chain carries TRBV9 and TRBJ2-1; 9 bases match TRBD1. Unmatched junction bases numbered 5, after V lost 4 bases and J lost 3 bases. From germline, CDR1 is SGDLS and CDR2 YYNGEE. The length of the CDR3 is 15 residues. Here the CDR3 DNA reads TGTGCCAGCAGCACCGGGACAGGGAGCTACAATGAGCAGTTCTTC. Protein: CASSTGTGSYNEQFF.

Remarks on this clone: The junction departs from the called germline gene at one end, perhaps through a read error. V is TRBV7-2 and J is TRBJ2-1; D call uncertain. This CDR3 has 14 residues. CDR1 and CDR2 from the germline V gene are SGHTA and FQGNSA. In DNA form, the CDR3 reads TGTGCCAGCAGCTTAGAATTCTCCGACAATGAGCAGTTCTTC. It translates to CASSLEFSDNEQFF.

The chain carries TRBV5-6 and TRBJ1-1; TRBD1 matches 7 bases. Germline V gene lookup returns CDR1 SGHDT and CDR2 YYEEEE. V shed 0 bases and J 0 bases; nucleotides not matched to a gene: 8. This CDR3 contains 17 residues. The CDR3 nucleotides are TGTGCCAGCAGCTTGGCTTTGACAGGGACCATGAACACTGAAGCTTTCTTT. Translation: CASSLALTGTMNTEAFF.

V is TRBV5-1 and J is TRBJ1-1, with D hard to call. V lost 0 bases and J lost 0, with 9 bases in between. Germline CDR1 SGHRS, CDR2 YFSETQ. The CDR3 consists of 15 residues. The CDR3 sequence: CASSLGQVMNTEAFF. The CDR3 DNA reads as TGCGCCAGCAGCTTGGGGCAGGTCATGAACACTGAAGCTTTCTTT.

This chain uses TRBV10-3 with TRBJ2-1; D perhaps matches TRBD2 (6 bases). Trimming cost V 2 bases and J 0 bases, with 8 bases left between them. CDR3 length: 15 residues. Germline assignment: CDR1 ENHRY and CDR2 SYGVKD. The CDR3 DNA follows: TGTGCCATCAGTGAGGGGGGGATCTCCTACAATGAGCAGTTCTTC. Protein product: CAISEGGISYNEQFF.

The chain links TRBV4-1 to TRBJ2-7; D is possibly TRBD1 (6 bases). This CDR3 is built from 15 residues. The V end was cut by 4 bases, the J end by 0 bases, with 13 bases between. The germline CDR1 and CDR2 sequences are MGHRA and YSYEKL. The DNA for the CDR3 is TGCGCCAGCAGCCCTGCCACAGGGAGCTCCTACGAGCAGTACTTC. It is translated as CASSPATGSSYEQYF.

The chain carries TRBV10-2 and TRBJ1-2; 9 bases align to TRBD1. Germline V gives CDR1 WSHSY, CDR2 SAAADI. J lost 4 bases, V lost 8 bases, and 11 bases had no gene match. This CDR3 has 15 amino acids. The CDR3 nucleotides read TGCGCCAGCGGGGTCCGGACAGGGGCGGGCTATGGCTACACCTTC. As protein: CASGVRTGAGYGYTF.